The next 21 T cell receptor beta chains were all read from a single sample in a study of breast tumors, draining lymph nodes, adjacent tissues. One entry per CDR3 protein results from TCRdb running MiXCR on the multiplex PCR reads. Of about 21,000 distinct CDR3 sequences listed, about half are singletons. Sequenced sample: breast tumor tissue. Every receptor here comes from a female donor with breast cancer. Some clones in this sample may be carry-over from other donors' samples.

The chain carries TRBV20-1 and TRBJ2-1, with 10 bases matching TRBD2. Germline V CDR1 and CDR2: DFQATT, SNEGSKA (reference sequence). The CDR3 runs to 16 residues. J lost 6 bases, V lost 0 bases, and 8 bases had no gene match. The CDR3 nucleotides are TGCAGTGCTAGAGAGGGGGGGGCTAGCGGGAGCAATGAGCAGTTCTTC. This gives the protein CSAREGGASGSNEQFF.

This clonotype is deemed medium-sized. V is TRBV5-1 and J is TRBJ2-2; 12 bases match TRBD2. The V and J ends lost 4 bases and 7 bases, in that order; junction bases with no gene match: 11. This CDR3 spans 17 amino acids. Germline V gene sequence: CDR1 SGHRS, CDR2 YFSETQ. CDR3: CASSAVTSGSPGGELFF. The DNA for the CDR3 is TGCGCCAGCAGCGCCGTGACTAGCGGGAGCCCGGGCGGGGAGCTGTTTTTT.

The chain is built from TRBV5-5 and TRBJ1-2, with 9 bases fitting TRBD1. CDR1 is SGHKS and CDR2 is YYEKEE in the germline V gene (reference sequence). The CDR3 spans 16 residues. The junction had 12 bases not matched to a gene; V was cut back by 5 bases and J by 4 bases. The CDR3 sequence: CASRIKPGQGTYGYTF. The CDR3 DNA is TGTGCCAGCAGAATCAAGCCGGGACAGGGAACCTATGGCTACACCTTC.

At least ten counts were recorded for this clonotype. The V gene is TRBV6-5, the J gene TRBJ1-1; D not certain. The CDR3 runs to 13 residues. V lost 2 bases to trimming and J lost 5 bases, with 9 bases between them. Germline CDR1 is MNHEY and CDR2 is SVGAGI. In DNA, the CDR3 is TGTGCCAGCAGTTACATTGGTAGGACTGAAGCTTTCTTT. Protein product: CASSYIGRTEAFF.

In this sample, this clonotype turned up many times. The V gene is TRBV10-1, the J gene TRBJ2-1; 9 bases are shared with TRBD2. Trimming removed 0 bases from V and 2 bases from J; junction bases left unmatched: 5. CDR1 and CDR2 from the germline V gene are WNHNN and SYGVQD (reference sequence). This CDR3 spans 17 amino acids. CDR3 sequence: CASSESSGRLPYNEQFF. In DNA form, the CDR3 reads TGCGCCAGCAGTGAGTCAAGCGGGAGGCTTCCCTACAATGAGCAGTTCTTC.

J is TRBJ2-1 and V is TRBV5-1; no reliable D call. The V gene's germline CDR1 is SGHRS and CDR2 YFSETQ. V lost 3 bases and J lost 12, with 16 bases in between. The CDR3 consists of 13 residues. CDR3 in amino acids: CASSSRTHGPQFF. CDR3 coding DNA: TGCGCCAGCAGCTCACGGACGCACGGGCCGCAGTTCTTC.

This clonotype is judged medium-sized (0.01 to 0.1%). The chain joins TRBV2 to TRBJ2-1, with 13 bases identical to TRBD2. The CDR3 consists of 18 residues. CDR1 SNHLY and CDR2 FYNNEI come from the germline V gene. V trimming: 5 bases; J trimming: 2 bases; junction bases outside the gene matches: 9. CDR3 coding DNA: TGTGCCAGCAGTCGGGGACTAGCGGGGAGATTAACCTACAATGAGCAGTTCTTC. This translates into CASSRGLAGRLTYNEQFF.

This clonotype has a handful of counts. The CDR3 region is CASSREGGGAGETQYF. CDR3 DNA: TGTGCCAGCAGCCGGGAAGGGGGGGGGGCCGGGGAGACCCAGTACTTC. The chain combines TRBV25-1 with TRBJ2-5; D is perhaps TRBD2 (7 bases). V was cut by 6 bases and J by 5 bases, with 22 bases left in between. This CDR3 is built from 16 residues. CDR1 is MGHDK and CDR2 is SYGVNS in the germline V gene.

The gene calls are TRBV6-4 and TRBJ2-3, with D possibly being TRBD2 (6 bases). V was cut by 4 bases and J by 6 bases, with 11 bases left in between. Germline V gene sequence: CDR1 MRHNA, CDR2 SNTAGT. This CDR3 is 13 amino acids long. The CDR3 DNA follows: TGTGCCAGCAGTGGCGGGGCGAGGGATACGCAGTATTTT. Its translation: CASSGGARDTQYF.

The rearrangement uses TRBV9 and TRBJ2-2, with D tentatively TRBD2 (5 bases). Germline V lookup: CDR1 SGDLS, CDR2 YYNGEE. This CDR3 is built from 15 residues. V was pared by 3 bases and J by 6 bases, with 15 bases between. The CDR3 bases are TGTGCCAGCAGCGCCCGATGGACCGGGGCCGGGGAGCTGTTTTTT. This encodes CASSARWTGAGELFF.

About this clonotype: The conserved phenylalanine or tryptophan is not found at the CDR3 terminus, so this likely reflects a read error. The chain couples TRBV24-1 to TRBJ2-2; possibly TRBD1 or TRBD2 for D (5 bases each). The CDR3 is made up of 17 amino acids. Germline values: CDR1 KGHDR, CDR2 SFDVKD. Trimming removed 12 bases from V and 0 bases from J, with 22 bases in between. The CDR3 protein is CAAKATEGRSNTGELFS. CDR3 nucleotide sequence: TGTGCCGCCAAGGCTACCGAGGGACGGTCGAACACCGGGGAGCTGTTTTCT.

The chain couples TRBV4-3 to TRBJ2-1; D may be TRBD2 (6 bases). The CDR3 sequence is 13 residues long. Germline lookup yields CDR1 LGHNA and CDR2 YSLEER. Deletions cut 3 bases from V and 6 bases from J, with 9 bases between. The CDR3 nucleotides are TGCGCCAGCAGCCAGGGGGGTGGCAATGAGCAGTTCTTC. It is translated as CASSQGGGNEQFF.

This clonotype has only one observation. The chain employs TRBV6-2 or TRBV6-3 and TRBJ2-1; the D gene is possibly TRBD2 (6 bases). CDR1 is MNHEY and CDR2 is SVGEGT in the germline V gene. V lost 7 bases to trimming and J lost 9 bases, with 22 bases between them. The CDR3 has 15 residues. The CDR3 loop reads CASTLLQGGSGEQFF. Here the CDR3 DNA reads TGTGCCAGCACCCTTCTGCAGGGAGGCAGTGGTGAGCAGTTCTTC.

In its sample, this clonotype was seen many times. The rearrangement uses TRBV27 and TRBJ2-3; D is possibly TRBD1 (5 bases). Trimming took off 4 bases at V and 2 bases at J, with 10 bases between the two ends. The CDR3 runs 14 residues. Germline V gene sequence: CDR1 MNHEY, CDR2 SMNVEV (reference sequence). CDR3 sequence (DNA): TGTGCCAGCAGTTGGCAGGGCTACACAGATACGCAGTATTTT. It is translated as CASSWQGYTDTQYF.

This clonotype was recorded many times. The J gene is TRBJ1-4, the V gene TRBV6-1; D perhaps matches TRBD1 (5 bases). Between the trimmed V and J ends, which lost 6 bases and 0 bases, there was a span of 11 bases. The CDR3 runs to 15 residues. The germline gives CDR1 MNHNS, CDR2 SASEGT. This chain's CDR3 is CASRGGGTTNEKLFF. DNA of the CDR3: TGTGCCAGCAGGGGGGGGGGTACAACTAATGAAAAACTGTTTTTT.

This clonotype came up many times. J is TRBJ1-2 and V is TRBV6-2 or TRBV6-3; tentatively, D is TRBD1 (6 bases). Trimming took 10 bases from V and 8 from J, leaving 26 bases between them. This CDR3 comprises 15 residues. The V gene's germline CDR1 is MNHEY and CDR2 SVGEGT. The chain's CDR3 is CATTPMSWGAVGYTF. CDR3 nucleotide sequence: TGTGCCACCACTCCGATGTCTTGGGGGGCTGTCGGCTACACCTTC.

The V gene is TRBV7-2, the J gene TRBJ1-5; D ambiguous. Trimming stripped 3 bases from V and 0 bases from J, with 6 bases between. The length of the CDR3 is 14 residues. Per the germline V gene, CDR1 is SGHTA and CDR2 is FQGNSA. The CDR3: CASSFGYSNQPQHF. The CDR3, as DNA: TGTGCCAGCAGCTTCGGGTATAGCAATCAGCCCCAGCATTTT.

Concerning this clonotype: A much larger clone is a single base away; this may be a read error. Here the CDR3 omits its conserved ending phenylalanine or tryptophan, so a read error is the likely source. The chain employs TRBV18 and TRBJ2-4; TRBD2 matches 9 bases. The germline V gene encodes CDR1 KGHSH and CDR2 LQKENI. The CDR3 is 15 amino acids. Trimming took 3 bases from V and 5 from J; bases not matched to a gene: 5. This CDR3 is CASSPSGLAQNIQYS. CDR3 DNA sequence: TGTGCCAGCTCACCGTCGGGACTAGCTCAAAACATTCAGTACTCC.

The rearrangement joins TRBV7-2 to TRBJ2-1, with 13 bases identical to TRBD2. Germline assignment: CDR1 SGHTA and CDR2 FQGNSA. This CDR3 spans 16 amino acids. The V and J ends lost 1 base and 6 bases, in that order; junction bases with no gene match: 3. The CDR3 DNA sequence: TGTGCCAGCAGCTTAGGGGGACTAGCGGGGACCAATGAGCAGTTCTTC. Translation: CASSLGGLAGTNEQFF.

This clonotype was seen repeatedly, ten times or more. The chain combines TRBV4-1 with TRBJ2-2; 7 nucleotides agree with TRBD2. CDR1 MGHRA and CDR2 YSYEKL come from the germline V gene. The length of the CDR3 is 18 residues. V was clipped by 0 bases and J by 5 bases; unmatched bases: 12. CDR3 coding DNA: TGCGCCAGCAGCCAAGATTTGGCGCGGGAGTCCCGGACCGGGGAGCTGTTTTTT. Its translation: CASSQDLARESRTGELFF.

By sample fraction, this clonotype is medium-sized. The rearrangement links TRBV4-2 to TRBJ1-3, with 7 bases lining up with TRBD1. V trimming: 4 bases; J trimming: 0 bases; junction bases outside the gene matches: 3. The germline V gene has CDR1 LGHNA and CDR2 YNFKEQ. CDR3 length: 15 amino acids. CDR3 protein: CASSPRTGSGNTIYF. The CDR3 coding sequence is TGTGCCAGCAGCCCCCGGACAGGCTCTGGAAACACCATATATTTT.